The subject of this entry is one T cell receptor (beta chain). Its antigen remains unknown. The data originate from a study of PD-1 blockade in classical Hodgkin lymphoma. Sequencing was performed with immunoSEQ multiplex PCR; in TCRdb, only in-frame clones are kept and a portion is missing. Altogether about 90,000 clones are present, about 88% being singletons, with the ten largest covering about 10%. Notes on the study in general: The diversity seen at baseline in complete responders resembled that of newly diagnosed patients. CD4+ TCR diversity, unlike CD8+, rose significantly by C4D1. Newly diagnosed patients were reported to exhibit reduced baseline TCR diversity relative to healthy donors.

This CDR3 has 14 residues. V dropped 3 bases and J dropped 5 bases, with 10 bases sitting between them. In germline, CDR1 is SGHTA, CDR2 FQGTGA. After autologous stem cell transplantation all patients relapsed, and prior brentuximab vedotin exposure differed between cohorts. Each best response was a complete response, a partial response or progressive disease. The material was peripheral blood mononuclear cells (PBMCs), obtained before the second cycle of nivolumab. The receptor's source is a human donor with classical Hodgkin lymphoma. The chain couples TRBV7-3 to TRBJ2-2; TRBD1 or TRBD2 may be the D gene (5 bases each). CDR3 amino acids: CASSFGAHTGELFF. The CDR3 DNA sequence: TGTGCCAGCAGCTTCGGGGCGCATACCGGGGAGCTGTTTTTT.